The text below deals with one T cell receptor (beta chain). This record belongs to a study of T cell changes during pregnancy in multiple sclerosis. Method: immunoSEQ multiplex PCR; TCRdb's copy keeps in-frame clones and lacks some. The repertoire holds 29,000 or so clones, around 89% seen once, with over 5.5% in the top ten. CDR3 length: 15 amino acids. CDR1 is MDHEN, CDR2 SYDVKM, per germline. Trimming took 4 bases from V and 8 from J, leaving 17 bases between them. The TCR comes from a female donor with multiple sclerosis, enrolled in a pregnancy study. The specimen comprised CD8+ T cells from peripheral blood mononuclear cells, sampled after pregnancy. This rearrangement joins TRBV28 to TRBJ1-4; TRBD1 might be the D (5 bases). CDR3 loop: CASSSRQQVEEKLFF. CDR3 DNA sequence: TGTGCCAGCAGTTCTCGACAGCAAGTGGAGGAAAAACTGTTTTTT.